This T cell receptor (beta chain) was profiled in a study of human T cells and chemical hapten exposure. This clonotype was seen a handful of times. Researchers extracted total RNA from unfractionated whole blood. In TCRdb, the 5' RACE reads were re-called with MiXCR into one record per CDR3 protein. The sample has more than 60,000 distinct CDR3 sequences; approximately 15% are singletons. V was cut by 8 bases and J by 8 bases, with 6 bases left in between. There are 9 residues in the CDR3. Germline CDR1 is MDHEN and CDR2 is SYDVKM. This rearrangement joins TRBV28 to TRBJ1-2; D may be TRBD1 (5 bases). The receptor comes from a female donor in good health. This CDR3 is CASGGGYTF. For the CDR3, the DNA is TGTGCCAGCGGGGGGGGCTACACCTTC.